This passage covers 7 T cell receptor beta chains from one sample sequenced in a study of blood T cell repertoires in COVID-19. Clones were read by immunoSEQ multiplex PCR, and TCRdb kept only the in-frame ones, dropping some. The data hold about 200,000 clones, with approximately 86% observed a single time. The source material was PBMCs or T cells enriched from blood (not recorded which). These receptors all come from a woman aged 25 to 39 who had recovered from COVID-19.

V and J are TRBV28 and TRBJ1-1; D gene uncertain. Germline V gives CDR1 MDHEN, CDR2 SYDVKM. The CDR3 covers 11 residues. V lost 6 bases and J lost 8, with 10 bases in between. The CDR3 DNA follows: TGTGCCAGCAGATACTTGGAGGAAGCTTTCTTT. It translates to CASRYLEEAFF.

The V and J genes are TRBV24-1 and TRBJ2-3; TRBD2 is a possible D gene (6 bases). V lost 4 bases, J lost 0 bases, and 13 bases lay in between. Germline CDR1 is KGHDR and CDR2 is SFDVKD. The length of the CDR3 is 16 residues. CDR3 nucleotide sequence: TGTGCCACCAGTGACCTCTCCGGGACTAGCACAGATACGCAGTATTTT. Translated, it gives CATSDLSGTSTDTQYF.

The chain recombines TRBV30 with TRBJ2-3, with D possibly being TRBD2 (5 bases). Germline lookup yields CDR1 GTSNPN and CDR2 SVGIG (reference sequence). This CDR3 comprises 12 residues. Trimming cost V 5 bases and J 5 bases, with 11 bases left between them. The CDR3 bases are TGTGCCTGGGGCCAGCGGATAGATACGCAGTATTTT. Protein sequence: CAWGQRIDTQYF.

V is TRBV7-8 and J is TRBJ1-3; D remains ambiguous. The CDR3 has 16 amino acids. V gave up 2 bases and J gave up 2 bases, with 13 bases separating them. Germline-derived CDR1 and CDR2 are SGHVS and FQNEAQ. Written as DNA, the CDR3 is TGTGCCAGCAGCTTACGTGGGCAGGCCACTGGAAACACCATATATTTT. It translates to CASSLRGQATGNTIYF.

The genes are TRBV10-3 and TRBJ2-1; 8 bases align to TRBD2. Germline CDR1 is ENHRY and CDR2 is SYGVKD. The CDR3 has 13 residues. With V trimmed by 7 bases and J by 5 bases, 4 bases remained unmatched. The CDR3 DNA follows: TGTGCCATCAACGGGGGGGAGAACAATGAGCAGTTCTTC. As protein: CAINGGENNEQFF.

This chain connects TRBV6-5 to TRBJ1-2; no definite D call. This CDR3 is 14 amino acids long. The V end was cut by 0 bases, the J end by 7 bases, with 12 bases between. CDR1 MNHEY and CDR2 SVGAGI come from the germline V gene. The CDR3 protein is CASSYSEDLAGYTF. The CDR3, as DNA: TGTGCCAGCAGTTACTCGGAAGACTTGGCTGGCTACACCTTC.

In its sample, this clone was seen once. This chain uses TRBV14 with TRBJ2-1; TRBD1 aligns across 8 bases. Germline V gene data show CDR1 as SGHDN and CDR2 as FVKESK. Unmatched junction bases numbered 6, after V lost 4 bases and J lost 4 bases. The CDR3 runs to 15 residues. The CDR3, as DNA: TGTGCCAGCAGCCGGCCAGGGGGCCTATACAATGAGCAGTTCTTC. This encodes CASSRPGGLYNEQFF.